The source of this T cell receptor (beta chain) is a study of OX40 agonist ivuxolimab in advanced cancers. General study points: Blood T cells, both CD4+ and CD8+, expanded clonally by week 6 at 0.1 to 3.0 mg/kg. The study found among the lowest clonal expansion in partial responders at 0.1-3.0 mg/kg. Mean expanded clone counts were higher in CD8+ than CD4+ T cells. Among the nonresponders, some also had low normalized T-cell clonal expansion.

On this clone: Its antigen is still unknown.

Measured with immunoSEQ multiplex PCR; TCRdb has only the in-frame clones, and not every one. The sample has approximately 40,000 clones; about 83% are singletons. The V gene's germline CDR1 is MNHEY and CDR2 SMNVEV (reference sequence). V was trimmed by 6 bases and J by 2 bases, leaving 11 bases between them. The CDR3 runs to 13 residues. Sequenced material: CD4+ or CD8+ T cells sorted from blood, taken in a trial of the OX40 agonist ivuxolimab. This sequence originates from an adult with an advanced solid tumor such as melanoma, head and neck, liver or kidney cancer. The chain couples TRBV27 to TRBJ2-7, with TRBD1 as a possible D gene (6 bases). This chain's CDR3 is CASRRTATYEQYF. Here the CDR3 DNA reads TGTGCCAGCAGACGGACAGCTACCTACGAGCAGTACTTC.